This T cell receptor (beta chain) originates from a study of beta chain features in type 1 diabetes (dated by TCRdb to 2016 to 2018). Regarding the study in general: Patients and healthy donors did not differ in mean age, gender distribution, total cell number or subset yield. Whereas all 30 or so donors provided naive and central memory subsets, regulatory and stem cell-like memory subsets were isolated from just 8 patients and about 8 healthy donors. In the study, TCRB repertoires of sorted circulating CD4+ T cell subsets from recently diagnosed type 1 diabetes patients were compared with those of matched healthy donors. A total of 100 million to 140 million sorted cells were examined across all samples, and the number of cells per subset was strongly correlated with RNA yield. Broad study findings and their caveats: Because the HLA sub-analyses included only small numbers of individuals, any influence of HLA type on TCRB rearrangement was left unresolved. Shorter templates might be favored by PCR, yet because patient and control samples were amplified and corrected together, any such skew would affect both groups equally. In all four CD4+ subsets, TCRB CDR3 length was moderately but significantly shorter in type 1 diabetes patients. The naive, central memory and regulatory TCRB repertoires appeared to resemble one another more closely among patients than among healthy donors. Because cDNA was sequenced instead of genomic DNA, highly expressing activated cells could be over-represented, though the groups showed no difference in activation or CD3 levels. Patients with type 1 diabetes made fewer insertions and deleted more nucleotides at VDJ recombination sites, implying thymic rearrangement abnormalities.

The High Capacity cDNA Reverse Transcription Kit was used to reverse transcribe all of the isolated RNA, meaning that expressed TCRB transcripts were what got sequenced. Deep immunoSEQ sequencing was applied to naive, central memory and regulatory T cell samples, giving an average of about 3.8 million total reads per sample. Sorted cells were lysed in RLT buffer, and RNA was extracted using DNase-treated RNeasy Micro or Mini kits according to cell number. To prevent cross-contamination, each cell subset was processed individually, whereas patient and healthy donor samples were processed jointly. TCRB sequences were amplified from cDNA with the immunoSEQ multiplex PCR, producing 87-bp fragments spanning the CDR3 region. The amplicons were sequenced using the Illumina HiSeq platform. The paper's data handling went like this. Synthetic template baselines were used to correct PCR bias computationally, reads within Hamming distance 2 were collapsed together, and singletons that could not be merged were discarded. By aligning reads against IMGT, V, D and J genes, CDR3 length, and insertions or deletions at six rearrangement sites were assigned. Clonotype counts were normalized to sorted cell number within each subset before computing true diversity and Gini coefficients with the tcR R package. The overlap coefficient, calculated on TCRB nucleotide sequences, was used to measure repertoire sharing. Out-of-frame TCRB sequences from naive cells were analyzed as a proxy for the pre-selection repertoire. Not all clones reach the TCRdb copy of this immuneACCESS table, which keeps in-frame sequences only. Checked studies attribute under half of the gap to unresolved V genes and leave the rest unexplained. V and J calls and clone size follow that table, whereas D and trimming were derived from the DNA. The sample table holds 600,000 to 750,000 clones, of which 9.5% to 15% were seen once. Roughly 0.11% of the sample lies in the top ten.

Turning to this clone: The antigen it recognizes is unknown. Base-call qualities are not available, and no considerably larger clone is one nucleotide away.

V trim: 6 bases; J trim: 7 bases; unmatched bases: 7. From cysteine to phenylalanine, the CDR3 is 13 amino acids long. The sequence is cut down to CDR3 DNA, 39 bases in frame from base 1. CDR1 and CDR2, looked up from the germline V gene, are MNHNS and SASEGT. Each donor gave one peripheral blood draw, roughly 110 mL on average, collected into heparinised tubes. A BD FACSAria II was used to sort naive, central memory, regulatory and stem cell-like memory CD4+ T cells with a panel that included CD45RO, CCR7, CD25, CD127, CD95 and CD27. Every sorted population had a purity above 95%. PBMCs were separated immediately by Lymphoprep density gradient centrifugation and were stained directly, without being cultured. So that batch effects would be minimized, each experiment stained and sorted samples in pairs, pairing one healthy donor with one patient.

This sequence was found in a man aged 25 to 45 with type 1 diabetes. The sample consisted of naive CD4+ T cells from blood. The cell subset or site label of this sample denotes: true naive CD4+ T cells. The sequence is built from TRBV6-1 and TRBJ2-7, with 9 junctional bases fitting TRBD1. The CDR3 has the sequence CASSATGGSEQYF. Here is the DNA: TGTGCCAGCAGCGCAACAGGGGGCAGTGAGCAGTACTTC.